This TCR beta chain was identified during a study of T cells after yellow fever vaccination. Trimming pared 7 bases from V and 5 bases from J, leaving 6 bases between. This CDR3 has 11 residues. Whole-study findings and limits: In FACS-sorted repertoires, abundant clonotypes from the bulk population could appear as contaminants.

MiXCR was run by TCRdb on the 5' RACE reads, yielding one entry per CDR3 protein. The sample lists a few hundred thousand distinct CDR3 sequences; around 6.8% were seen once. This clonotype turned up a few times. The target antigen is unknown. V and J are TRBV12-3 or TRBV12-4 and TRBJ2-1; D uncertain. Source: PBMCs, taken around 45 days after the first yellow fever vaccination. The sequence derives from a man younger than 35 who received the YFV17D yellow fever vaccine. The CDR3, as DNA: TGTGCCAGCAATATCGACAATGAGCAGTTCTTC. This translates into CASNIDNEQFF.